The 3 T cell receptor beta chains presented below share a single source sample, sequenced in a study of blood T cell repertoires in COVID-19. The protocol was immunoSEQ multiplex PCR, while the TCRdb copy is restricted to in-frame clones and leaves out a portion. Counted here are around 290,000 clones, about 88% occurring once; the ten biggest clones make up approximately 14%. Sequencing was done on a sample of peripheral blood. These receptors all come from a woman between 65 and 79 years old with COVID-19, enrolled during active disease.

This clone was counted between two and nine times. The chain has TRBV9 and TRBJ2-7, with 10 bases matching TRBD1. The germline gives CDR1 SGDLS, CDR2 YYNGEE. The trim removed 4 bases at V and 0 bases at J, leaving 4 bases unmatched. This CDR3 has 15 amino acids. The CDR3 protein is CASSLRTGGSYEQYF. DNA of the CDR3: TGTGCCAGCAGCTTACGGACAGGGGGCTCCTACGAGCAGTACTTC.

The chain employs TRBV6-5 and TRBJ2-7, with a tentative D call TRBD1 (5 bases). Between the trimmed V and J ends, which lost 8 bases and 5 bases, there was a span of 16 bases. CDR3 length equals 13 residues. CDR1 is MNHEY and CDR2 is SVGAGI in the germline V gene. The CDR3 DNA follows: TGTGCCAGCGACAAAGGGGATCTCCACGAGCAGTACTTC. This translates into CASDKGDLHEQYF.

This chain uses TRBV20-1 with TRBJ2-7; TRBD1 matches 9 bases. The trim removed 3 bases at V and 0 bases at J, leaving 9 bases unmatched. Germline lookup yields CDR1 DFQATT and CDR2 SNEGSKA (reference sequence). The CDR3 totals 16 residues. CDR3 loop: CSASHRGRVPSYEQYF. The CDR3 coding sequence is TGCAGTGCTAGTCACAGGGGGCGCGTCCCCTCCTACGAGCAGTACTTC.